This record looks at one T cell receptor beta chain sequence and its context. These data originate in a study of blood T cell repertoires in COVID-19. In the study overall: T cells, B-cell-depleted T cells, or PBMCs provided the cDNA or gDNA that served as material.

CDR1 SGHTA and CDR2 FQGTGA come from the germline V gene. The CDR3 consists of 15 residues. V dropped 1 base and J dropped 4 bases, with 13 bases sitting between them. Assay: immunoSEQ multiplex PCR; the TCRdb copy retains only in-frame clones and omits some. The sample holds fewer than 250,000 clones, approximately 83% seen once. The source is a woman aged 35 to 49 who had been exposed to COVID-19. This chain joins TRBV7-3 and TRBJ2-5; a weak D match, TRBD1 (6 bases). The sample consisted of PBMCs or T cells enriched from blood (not recorded which). The CDR3 reads CASSLSGTKGETQYF. Here the CDR3 DNA reads TGTGCCAGCAGCTTAAGTGGGACAAAAGGAGAGACCCAGTACTTC.